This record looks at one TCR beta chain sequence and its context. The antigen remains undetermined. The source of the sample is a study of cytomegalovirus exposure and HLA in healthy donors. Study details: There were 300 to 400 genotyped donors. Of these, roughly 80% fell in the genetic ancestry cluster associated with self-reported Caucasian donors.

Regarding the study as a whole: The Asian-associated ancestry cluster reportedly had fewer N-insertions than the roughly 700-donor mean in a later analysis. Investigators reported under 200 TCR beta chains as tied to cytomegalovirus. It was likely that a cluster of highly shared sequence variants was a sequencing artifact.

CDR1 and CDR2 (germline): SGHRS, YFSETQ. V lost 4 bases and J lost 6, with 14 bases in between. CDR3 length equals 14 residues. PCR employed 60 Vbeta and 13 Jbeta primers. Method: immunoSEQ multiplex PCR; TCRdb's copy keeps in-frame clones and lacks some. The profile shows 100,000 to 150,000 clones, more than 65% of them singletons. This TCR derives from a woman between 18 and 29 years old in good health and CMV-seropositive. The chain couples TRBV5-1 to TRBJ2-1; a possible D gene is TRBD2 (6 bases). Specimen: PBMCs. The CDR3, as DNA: TGCGCCAGCAGCGCCCTCGGGAGCCCCAATGAGCAGTTCTTC. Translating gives CASSALGSPNEQFF.